The rows below give T cell receptor beta chains drawn from one sample of a study of T cell repertoires in cytomegalovirus infection. TCRdb used MiXCR to reprocess the reads, holding one entry per CDR3 protein. Among roughly 730,000 distinct CDR3 sequences, around a third were seen once, and the ten largest hold roughly 18%. Their recognized antigens are unknown. Sample: cultured PBMCs, taken from culture after CMV antigen stimulation. These receptors were obtained from a human donor in good health (CMV status not recorded). Some clones in this sample may be carry-over from other donors' samples. Each CDR3 is given with its conserved first and last residue. The order of the fields is J gene, D gene, clone size, V gene, CDR3 protein, CDR3 DNA. A D gene is named only where the DNA matches it firmly. Expanded clones are given a class, and other clones once, few, many or no size at all.

>TRBJ2-1|NA|NA|TRBV7-1
CASSTQGLSSYNEQFF
TGTGCCAGCAGCACTCAGGGGCTCAGCTCCTACAATGAGCAGTTCTTC
>TRBJ2-1|TRBD1|NA|TRBV28
CASSLGAQGQGAGNEQFF
TGTGCCAGCAGTTTGGGGGCCCAGGGACAGGGGGCAGGCAATGAGCAGTTCTTC
>TRBJ2-1|NA|many|TRBV7-2
CASSFGPADEQFF
TGTGCCAGCAGCTTTGGCCCTGCCGATGAGCAGTTCTTC
>TRBJ2-7|NA|few|TRBV7-6
CASGEGELSYEQYF
TGTGCCAGCGGCGAGGGAGAACTCTCCTACGAGCAGTACTTC
>TRBJ1-2|TRBD1|NA|TRBV4-1
CASSHPGTGINYGYTF
TGCGCCAGCAGCCATCCCGGGACAGGGATTAACTATGGCTACACCTTC
>TRBJ1-1|NA|few|TRBV7-2
CASSRLGPMNTEAFF
TGTGCCAGCAGCAGGCTCGGGCCGATGAACACTGAAGCTTTCTTT
>TRBJ2-5|NA|few|TRBV5-4
CASSFHAETQYF
TGTGCCAGCAGCTTTCACGCAGAGACCCAGTACTTC
>TRBJ2-3|NA|NA|TRBV5-4
CASRLASRSTDTQYF
TGTGCCAGCAGATTGGCTAGCCGTAGCACAGATACGCAGTATTTT
>TRBJ2-7|TRBD2|NA|TRBV7-2
CASTTRRGTSGSYEQYF
TGTGCCAGCACCACCCGGAGGGGGACTAGCGGGAGTTACGAGCAGTACTTC
>TRBJ2-3|NA|NA|TRBV4-1
CASSRRVGTDTQYF
TGCGCCAGCAGCCGGCGGGTCGGAACAGATACGCAGTATTTT
>TRBJ2-3|NA|NA|TRBV11-2
CASSYRGREGTDTQYF
TGTGCCAGCAGCTACAGGGGTCGGGAGGGGACAGATACGCAGTATTTT
>TRBJ1-6|NA|few|TRBV7-2
CASSLALQAWNSPLHF
TGTGCCAGCAGCTTAGCCCTACAAGCGTGGAATTCACCCCTCCACTTT
>TRBJ1-3|NA|NA|TRBV12-3/TRBV12-4
CASSFVSNTIYF
TGTGCCAGCAGTTTTGTTTCGAACACCATATATTTT
>TRBJ2-3|NA|NA|TRBV7-2
CASSRDLITDTQYF
TGTGCCAGCAGTCGAGACCTGATCACAGATACGCAGTATTTT
>TRBJ1-2|NA|NA|TRBV2
CASSQRDPGYTF
TGTGCCAGCAGTCAGAGGGACCCTGGCTACACCTTC
>TRBJ2-5|NA|few|TRBV7-6
CASSLLQGETQYF
TGTGCCAGCAGCTTATTGCAGGGCGAGACCCAGTACTTC
>TRBJ2-2|NA|few|TRBV7-2
CASSLTKNTGELFF
TGTGCCAGCAGCTTAACTAAGAACACCGGGGAGCTGTTTTTT
>TRBJ1-2|NA|NA|TRBV7-2
CASSRGGGQGNGYTF
TGTGCCAGCAGCCGCGGGGGAGGGCAGGGGAATGGCTACACCTTC